The 20 T cell receptor beta chains below come from one sample, sequenced in a study of T cells in Graves' hyperthyroidism and ophthalmopathy. Researchers amplified the TCR beta CDR3 regions from RNA transcripts. Initially, a first-round RT-PCR of the TCR CDR3 employed the HTBI primer set. Each CDR3 protein is one row after TCRdb ran MiXCR on the multiplex PCR reads. The table lists some 620,000 distinct CDR3 sequences, about 16% of them singletons. The specimen sequenced was blood. The receptors here all came from a woman younger than 45 with Graves' hyperthyroidism.

Ten or more counts support this clonotype. V is TRBV7-2 and J is TRBJ2-1, with D possibly being TRBD1 or TRBD2 (5 bases each). In germline, CDR1 is SGHTA, CDR2 FQGNSA. The CDR3 totals 14 residues. The V and J ends lost 5 bases and 8 bases respectively, with 16 bases between them. Here the CDR3 DNA reads TGTGCCAGCAGCCGGGACCCGAGAACCGATGAGCAGTTCTTC. It encodes CASSRDPRTDEQFF.

This clonotype was counted at least ten times. The chain carries TRBV7-9 and TRBJ2-3; TRBD2 might be the D (6 bases). Germline CDR1 and CDR2: SEHNR and FQNEAQ (reference sequence). CDR3 size: 13 residues. Deletions cut 3 bases from V and 3 bases from J, with 7 bases between. The CDR3 DNA sequence: TGTGCCAGCAGCTTGGGACTGACAGATACGCAGTATTTT. Translating gives CASSLGLTDTQYF.

The chain has TRBV6-1 and TRBJ2-1, with 7 bases lining up with TRBD2. With V trimmed by 4 bases and J by 8 bases, 2 bases remained unmatched. CDR3 length equals 12 residues. Germline V gene lookup returns CDR1 MNHNS and CDR2 SASEGT. DNA for the CDR3: TGTGCCAGCAGTGGCGGGAGCTATGAGCAGTTCTTC. Translation: CASSGGSYEQFF.

In this sample, this clonotype turned up a few times. The chain employs TRBV19 and TRBJ2-5; TRBD1 matches 8 bases. The J segment lost 2 bases and the V segment lost 3 bases, leaving 2 bases of the junction unmatched. CDR3 length: 14 amino acids. Germline V gene lookup returns CDR1 LNHDA and CDR2 SQIVND (reference sequence). The CDR3 DNA is TGTGCCAGTAGTATCAGGGGGCGGCAAGAGACCCAGTACTTC. Protein: CASSIRGRQETQYF.

The V and J genes are TRBV20-1 and TRBJ1-4; TRBD1 is a possible D gene (6 bases). The germline CDR1 and CDR2 sequences are DFQATT and SNEGSKA (reference sequence). V lost 2 bases and J 8 bases, leaving 15 bases between the germline ends. The CDR3 length is 14 residues. The CDR3 protein is CSARRSQGREKLFF. The CDR3 DNA is TGCAGTGCTAGAAGGTCACAGGGCCGCGAAAAACTGTTTTTT.

In its sample, this clonotype was seen a few times. This rearrangement joins TRBV13 to TRBJ2-7, with 12 bases matching TRBD2. The V gene's germline CDR1 is PRHDT and CDR2 FYEKMQ (reference sequence). J gave up 5 bases and V 3 bases, and 5 bases lay outside the gene matches. This CDR3 is 15 amino acids long. CDR3 protein: CASSLGRLAGDEQYF. CDR3 DNA: TGTGCCAGCAGCTTGGGGCGACTAGCGGGAGACGAGCAGTACTTC.

The chain links TRBV6-5 to TRBJ1-5; the match to TRBD1 covers 8 bases. The CDR3 has 17 amino acids. Trimming cost V 0 bases and J 0 bases; bases outside gene matches: 4. Germline V gene data show CDR1 as MNHEY and CDR2 as SVGAGI. The DNA for the CDR3 is TGTGCCAGCAGTTACTCTCCAGGGGGCTATAGCAATCAGCCCCAGCATTTT. As protein: CASSYSPGGYSNQPQHF.

This clonotype showed up many times. This sequence joins TRBV28 and TRBJ1-2, with TRBD1 matching over 12 bases. The CDR3 contains 17 residues. Looked up from germline, CDR1 is MDHEN and CDR2 is SYDVKM. J lost 2 bases, V lost 6 bases, and 10 bases had no gene match. CDR3 in DNA: TGTGCCAGCAGCCGGGACAGGGGGCGGTCACACAACTATGGCTACACCTTC. It codes for CASSRDRGRSHNYGYTF.

This clonotype was seen repeatedly, ten times or more. This CDR3 reads CATSRNTGELFF. CDR3 bases: TGTGCCACCAGTAGGAACACCGGGGAGCTGTTTTTT. The genes are TRBV24-1 and TRBJ2-2; D is uncertain. The CDR3 runs 12 residues. CDR1 and CDR2 (germline): KGHDR, SFDVKD. V lost 6 bases, J lost 1 base, and 2 bases lay in between.

The table lists this clonotype with many counts. The chain couples TRBV27 to TRBJ1-1, with D perhaps TRBD1 (6 bases). Germline V gene data show CDR1 as MNHEY and CDR2 as SMNVEV (reference sequence). Deletions cut 2 bases from V and 0 bases from J, with 16 bases between. The CDR3 extends over 17 amino acids. CDR3 residues: CASSLGTTNRMNTEAFF. CDR3 DNA sequence: TGTGCCAGCAGTTTAGGGACAACTAACCGTATGAACACTGAAGCTTTCTTT.

There are many counts of this clonotype. V usage is TRBV24-1 and J usage is TRBJ2-2; D is unclear. Germline lookup yields CDR1 KGHDR and CDR2 SFDVKD. V lost 3 bases to trimming and J lost 1 base, with 8 bases between them. The CDR3 length is 15 residues. The CDR3 loop is CATSDPSKNTGELFF. CDR3 DNA sequence: TGTGCCACCAGTGATCCTTCGAAGAACACCGGGGAGCTGTTTTTT.

This clonotype was counted a few times. This chain's CDR3 is CSARGPRDRDFYEQYF. In DNA form, the CDR3 reads TGCAGTGCTAGAGGACCCCGGGACAGGGATTTCTACGAGCAGTACTTC. J is TRBJ2-7 and V is TRBV20-1; the match to TRBD1 covers 9 bases. V shed 1 base, J shed 3 bases, and the junction held 10 bases outside the gene matches. The CDR3 spans 16 residues. Germline V gene lookup returns CDR1 DFQATT and CDR2 SNEGSKA (reference sequence).

Ten or more counts support this clonotype. The chain combines TRBV29-1 with TRBJ2-3; weak D call: TRBD1 (6 bases). V shed 6 bases and J shed 0 bases, with 7 bases lying between them. Germline V gene sequence: CDR1 SQVTM, CDR2 ANQGSEA. The CDR3 totals 12 residues. The CDR3 DNA follows: TGCAGCGTGGGACACAGCACAGATACGCAGTATTTT. Its translation is CSVGHSTDTQYF.

This clonotype has at least ten counts. The chain employs TRBV15 and TRBJ1-1, with TRBD1 as a possible D gene (5 bases). This CDR3 contains 15 residues. Germline values: CDR1 LNHNV, CDR2 YYDKDF (reference sequence). V dropped 6 bases and J dropped 1 base, with 15 bases sitting between them. The CDR3 reads CATRGGDGKNTEAFF. The CDR3 DNA is TGTGCCACCAGAGGTGGGGACGGAAAGAACACTGAAGCTTTCTTT.

This clonotype turned up a few times. V gene TRBV19 combines with J gene TRBJ2-5; D tentatively fits TRBD1 or TRBD2 (6 bases each). CDR3 size: 13 residues. Germline V gene sequence: CDR1 LNHDA, CDR2 SQIVND (reference sequence). Trimming stripped 3 bases from V and 5 bases from J, with 10 bases between. CDR3 region: CASSIWGAETQYF. In nucleotides, the CDR3 is TGTGCCAGTAGTATTTGGGGGGCGGAGACCCAGTACTTC.

The sample holds many counts of this clonotype. The rearrangement links TRBV7-9 to TRBJ2-1; 14 bases line up with TRBD2. With V trimmed by 5 bases and J by 8 bases, 5 bases remained unmatched. This CDR3 contains 15 residues. In germline, CDR1 is SEHNR, CDR2 FQNEAQ (reference sequence). CDR3 protein: CASSSGTSGSHEQFF. In DNA, the CDR3 is TGTGCCAGCAGCAGCGGGACTAGCGGGAGCCATGAGCAGTTCTTC.

As regards this clonotype: This may be a read error: a much more frequent sequence differs by one nucleotide. The CDR3 DNA reads TGCAGTGCCTCGAGCGGGAGGGCCGGCGGGAAGCTGTTTTTT. It encodes CSASSGRAGGKLFF. The rearrangement uses TRBV20-1 and TRBJ2-2; 10 nucleotides line up with TRBD2. The CDR3 has 14 residues. The germline CDR1 and CDR2 sequences are DFQATT and SNEGSKA (reference sequence).

This clonotype came up many times. This chain joins TRBV2 and TRBJ2-7; 9 nucleotides line up with TRBD1. This CDR3 is 16 amino acids long. Trimming cost V 7 bases and J 2 bases; bases outside gene matches: 12. CDR1 is SNHLY and CDR2 is FYNNEI in the germline V gene. In DNA form, the CDR3 reads TGTGCCAGCAAGAGAGGGGGGACAGGGATCCCCTACGAGCAGTACTTC. Amino acids: CASKRGGTGIPYEQYF.

The rearrangement links TRBV20-1 to TRBJ2-2; the match to TRBD2 covers 12 bases. The CDR3 sequence is 15 residues long. Germline V gene lookup returns CDR1 DFQATT and CDR2 SNEGSKA (reference sequence). The V gene end was trimmed by 6 bases and the J gene end by 3 bases; junction bases not matched to a gene: 5. CDR3 sequence reads: CSAGPSGRDTGELFF. CDR3 bases: TGCAGTGCCGGCCCTAGCGGGAGGGACACCGGGGAGCTGTTTTTT.

This clonotype was observed a few times. At one end the junction does not follow the germline gene, possibly because of a read error. The chain has TRBV14 and TRBJ1-4; D is unresolved. CDR1 SGHDN and CDR2 FVKESK come from the germline V gene. This CDR3 comprises 15 residues. CDR3 sequence reads: CASSPLGGTNEKLLF. In DNA, the CDR3 is TGTGCCAGCAGCCCTTTGGGTGGTACTAATGAAAAACTGCTTTTT.